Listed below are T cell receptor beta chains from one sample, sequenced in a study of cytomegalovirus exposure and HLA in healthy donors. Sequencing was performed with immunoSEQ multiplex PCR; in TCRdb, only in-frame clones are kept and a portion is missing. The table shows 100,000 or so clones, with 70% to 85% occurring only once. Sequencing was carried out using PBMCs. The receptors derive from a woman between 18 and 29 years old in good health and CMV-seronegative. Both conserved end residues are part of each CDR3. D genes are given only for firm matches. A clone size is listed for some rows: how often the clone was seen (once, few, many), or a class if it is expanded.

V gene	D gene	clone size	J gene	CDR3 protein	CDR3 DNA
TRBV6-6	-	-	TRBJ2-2	CASSPSETGELFF	TGTGCCAGCAGCCCATCGGAGACCGGGGAGCTGTTTTTT
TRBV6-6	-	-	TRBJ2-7	CASRGGQGQSYEQYF	TGTGCCAGCAGGGGAGGGCAGGGGCAATCCTACGAGCAGTACTTC
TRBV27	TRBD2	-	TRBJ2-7	CASSPASGSMYEQYF	TGTGCCAGCAGTCCGGCTAGCGGGAGTATGTACGAGCAGTACTTC
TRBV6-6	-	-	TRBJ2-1	CASSQASESAYNEQFF	TGTGCCAGCAGCCAAGCCTCAGAGAGCGCTTACAATGAGCAGTTCTTC
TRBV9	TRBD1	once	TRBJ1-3	CASSVGPDRGGGNTIYF	TGTGCCAGCAGCGTGGGACCCGACAGGGGGGGCGGAAACACCATATATTTT
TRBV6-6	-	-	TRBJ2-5	CASSYIIGEETQYF	TGTGCCAGCAGTTATATCATCGGAGAAGAGACCCAGTACTTC
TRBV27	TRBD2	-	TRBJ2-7	CASSLAGAREQYF	TGTGCCAGCAGCCTAGCGGGAGCTAGGGAGCAGTACTTC
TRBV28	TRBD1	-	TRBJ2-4	CASRGGSPKNIQYF	TGTGCCAGCAGAGGGGGCTCGCCCAAAAACATTCAGTACTTC
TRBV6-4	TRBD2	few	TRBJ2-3	CASSVAGGTDTQYF	TGTGCCAGCAGTGTAGCGGGGGGCACAGATACGCAGTATTTT
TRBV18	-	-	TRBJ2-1	CASSPSSGRKVWDEQFF	TGTGCCAGCTCACCAAGCAGCGGGCGGAAGGTTTGGGATGAGCAGTTCTTC
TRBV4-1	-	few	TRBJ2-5	CASSQFSREETQYF	TGCGCCAGCAGCCAATTTTCCCGGGAAGAGACCCAGTACTTC
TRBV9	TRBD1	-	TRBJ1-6	CASSETGASSYNSPLHF	TGTGCCAGCAGTGAAACAGGGGCTAGCTCCTATAATTCACCCCTCCACTTT
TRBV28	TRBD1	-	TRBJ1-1	CASSSTRDRGRWGTEAFF	TGTGCCAGCAGTTCTACCCGGGACAGGGGTAGGTGGGGCACTGAAGCTTTCTTT
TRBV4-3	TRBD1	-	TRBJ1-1	CASSPDRGLITEAFF	TGCGCCAGCAGCCCAGACAGGGGCCTAATCACTGAAGCTTTCTTT
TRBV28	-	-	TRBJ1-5	CASSLSGRSNQPQHF	TGTGCCAGCAGTTTATCAGGAAGATCCAATCAGCCCCAGCATTTT
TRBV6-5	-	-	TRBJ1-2	CASSYQGNYGYTF	TGTGCCAGCAGTTACCAGGGAAACTATGGCTACACCTTC
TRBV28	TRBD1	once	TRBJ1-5	CASSNPTPDRRPQPQHF	TGTGCCAGCAGTAACCCTACTCCGGACAGGCGGCCTCAGCCCCAGCATTTT
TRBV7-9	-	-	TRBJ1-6	CASSYAGNSPLHF	TGTGCCAGCAGCTATGCGGGGAATTCACCCCTCCACTTT
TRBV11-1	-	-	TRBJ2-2	CASSFHRPGSGELFF	TGTGCCAGCAGCTTTCATCGTCCCGGGTCCGGGGAGCTGTTTTTT
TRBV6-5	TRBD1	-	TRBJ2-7	CASRLQTGDFYEQYF	TGTGCCAGCAGGCTCCAGACAGGGGATTTCTACGAGCAGTACTTC
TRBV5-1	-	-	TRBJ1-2	CASSSLTGFQEYGYTF	TGCGCCAGCAGCTCCCTAACAGGGTTTCAGGAGTATGGCTACACCTTC
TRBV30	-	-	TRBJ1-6	CAWMRDGSPLHF	TGTGCCTGGATGCGGGATGGTTCACCCCTCCACTTT
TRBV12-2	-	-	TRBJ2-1	CASRRLVGRGSYNEQFF	-
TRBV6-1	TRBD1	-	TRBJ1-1	CASTDRGGTEAFF	TGTGCCAGCACGGACAGGGGGGGCACTGAAGCTTTCTTT
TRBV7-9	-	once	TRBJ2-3	CSSSLGFGGAGSTDTQYF	TGTTCCAGCAGCTTAGGATTCGGAGGGGCGGGTAGCACAGATACGCAGTATTTT
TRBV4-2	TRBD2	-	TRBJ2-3	CASSHEPRGGTDTQYF	TGTGCCAGCAGCCATGAGCCTCGGGGGGGCACAGATACGCAGTATTTT
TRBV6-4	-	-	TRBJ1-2	CASRSHGGGGYGYTF	TGTGCCAGCAGATCCCACGGGGGGGGTGGCTATGGCTACACCTTC
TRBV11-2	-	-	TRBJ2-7	CASSSSTGPNYEQYF	TGTGCCAGCAGCTCGTCAACTGGGCCCAACTACGAGCAGTACTTC
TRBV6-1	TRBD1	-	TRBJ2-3	CASSEQGVSDTQYF	TGTGCCAGCAGTGAACAGGGGGTTTCAGATACGCAGTATTTT
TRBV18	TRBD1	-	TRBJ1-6	CASSPDRGRSPLHF	TGTGCCAGCTCACCGGACAGGGGGAGGTCACCCCTCCACTTT
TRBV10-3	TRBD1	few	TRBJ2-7	CAISSGGETYEQYF	TGTGCCATCAGTTCAGGGGGCGAAACTTACGAGCAGTACTTC
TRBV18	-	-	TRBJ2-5	CASSPEQETKETQYF	TGTGCCAGCTCACCAGAACAGGAAACTAAAGAGACCCAGTACTTC
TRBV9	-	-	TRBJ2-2	CASSAHRDTYTGELFF	TGTGCCAGCAGCGCCCACAGGGACACCTACACCGGGGAGCTGTTTTTT
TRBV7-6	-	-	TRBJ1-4	CASSLESRVGEKLFF	TGTGCCAGCAGCTTAGAATCTCGGGTGGGTGAAAAACTGTTTTTT
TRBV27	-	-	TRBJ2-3	CASSFSGGADTQYF	TGTGCCAGCAGTTTTTCGGGGGGCGCAGATACGCAGTATTTT
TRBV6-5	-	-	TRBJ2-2	CASKAAGELFF	TGTGCCAGTAAAGCTGCCGGGGAGCTGTTTTTT
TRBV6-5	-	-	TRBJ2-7	CASSVPGAYEQYF	TGTGCCAGCAGTGTTCCCGGGGCCTACGAGCAGTACTTC
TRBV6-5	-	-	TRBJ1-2	CASKKGRNYGYTF	TGTGCCAGCAAGAAGGGGCGAAACTATGGCTACACCTTC
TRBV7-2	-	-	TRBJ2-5	CASSLFLARETQYF	TGTGCCAGCAGCTTGTTTCTAGCCAGAGAGACCCAGTACTTC
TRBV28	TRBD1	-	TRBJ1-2	CASSPFEDRGWGYTF	TGTGCCAGCAGCCCGTTCGAGGACAGGGGGTGGGGCTACACCTTC
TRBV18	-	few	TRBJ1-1	CASSPPYASGEGAFF	TGTGCCAGCTCACCACCTTATGCGTCGGGGGAGGGAGCTTTCTTT
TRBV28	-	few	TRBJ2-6	CATEDLTPSGANVLTF	TGTGCCACCGAGGACTTAACTCCCTCTGGGGCCAACGTCCTGACTTTC
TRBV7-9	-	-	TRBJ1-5	CANSLGTGSNQPQHF	TGTGCCAACAGCTTAGGTACAGGCTCCAATCAGCCCCAGCATTTT
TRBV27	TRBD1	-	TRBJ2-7	CASSPRGQGYGYEQYF	TGTGCCAGCAGCCCAAGGGGACAGGGGTACGGGTACGAGCAGTACTTC
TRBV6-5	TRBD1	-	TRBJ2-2	CASSATGGITGELFF	TGTGCCAGCAGTGCGACAGGGGGTATTACCGGGGAGCTGTTTTTT
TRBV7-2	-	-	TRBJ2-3	CASSRDRRTDTQYF	TGTGCCAGCAGCCGCGACAGGCGCACAGATACGCAGTATTTT
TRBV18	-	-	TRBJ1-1	CASSPLPGHTNTEAFF	TGTGCCAGCTCACCCCTCCCGGGACACACGAACACTGAAGCTTTCTTT